This is a list of T cell receptor beta chains from one sample in a study of CD8+CD57+ T cells in acquired aplastic anemia. TCRdb reprocessed the reads with MiXCR, giving one entry per CDR3 protein. The table lists a few hundred thousand distinct CDR3 sequences, approximately 86% of them singletons, with 35% to 50% in the top ten. Source material: sorted CD4+, CD8+, or CD8+CD57+ T cells (not recorded which) from PBMCs. These receptors all come from a human donor with aplastic anemia. The CDR3 runs from the conserved cysteine through the conserved F or W. A D gene is named only where the DNA matches it firmly. Not every row has a clone size; where given, it reads once, few, many or a size class.

NA,TRBV7-9,15,NA,TRBJ2-5,TGTGCCAGCAGGGTAGCGGCGACCTGGGGAGAGACCCAGTACTTC,CASRVAATWGETQYF
NA,TRBV7-2,13,NA,TRBJ2-7,TGTGCCAGCAGCTTTGGTATGCCGGGGGAGCAGTACTTC,CASSFGMPGEQYF
NA,TRBV7-6,14,NA,TRBJ2-7,TGTGCCAGCACCCTAGGGAGGAGCCCCTCCGGGGCCAACTTC,CASTLGRSPSGANF
few,TRBV19,13,NA,TRBJ1-2,TGTGCCAGTAGTATAGGGGCCAACTATGGCTACACCTTC,CASSIGANYGYTF
NA,TRBV7-8,15,NA,TRBJ1-5,TGTGCCAGCAGCTTAGCGAGCGGTCCCGATACGCACCAGCATTTT,CASSLASGPDTHQHF
NA,TRBV7-3,17,NA,TRBJ2-6,TGTGCCAGCACCCGACGGAGGGTCCCCTTTGGGCCCAACGTCCTGACTTTC,CASTRRRVPFGPNVLTF
NA,TRBV5-4,16,NA,TRBJ2-7,TGTGCCAGCAGCGCAAACCCGGGACAAGGAAAGTACGAGCAGTACTTC,CASSANPGQGKYEQYF
NA,TRBV5-4,14,NA,TRBJ1-1,TGTGCCAGCAGCTTGGAGGCGGGGACCACTGAAGCTTTCTTT,CASSLEAGTTEAFF
NA,TRBV20-1,14,NA,TRBJ2-7,TGCAGTGCTAAACAGAGTGTGAGCTCCTACGAGCAGTACTTC,CSAKQSVSSYEQYF
NA,TRBV9,14,NA,TRBJ1-4,TGTGCCAGCAGTGAAGGGGGGATCGATGAGCAGTTCTTTTTT,CASSEGGIDEQFFF
NA,TRBV13,16,TRBD1,TRBJ1-6,TGTGCCAGCAGATCGGCAGGGGGAGTGGGTGGGTCACCCCTCCACTTT,CASRSAGGVGGSPLHF
few,TRBV6-1,11,TRBD1,TRBJ1-1,TGTGCCAGCGGCGGACAGGGGGAAGCTTTCTTT,CASGGQGEAFF
NA,TRBV10-3,14,NA,TRBJ1-2,TGTGCCAGCAGTTCCACCTACACCCGTGAGGGCTACACCTTC,CASSSTYTREGYTF
NA,TRBV7-2,16,TRBD2,TRBJ2-1,TGTGCCAGCAGCTTAGAAAGAAGCGGGGAGAGCGTTGAGCAGTTCTTC,CASSLERSGESVEQFF
NA,TRBV19,15,TRBD2,TRBJ2-1,TGTGCCAGTAGTCTAGCGGGGGGGGCGGTAAATGAGCAGTTCTTC,CASSLAGGAVNEQFF
NA,TRBV7-8,16,NA,TRBJ2-1,TGCGCCAGCAGCCAGGTGGGGGGGCTCGGTAAGGATGAGCAGTTCTTC,CASSQVGGLGKDEQFF
NA,TRBV5-4,14,TRBD1,TRBJ2-7,TGTGCCAGCAGCCCCAGGGACAGCGCCTACGAGCAGTACTTC,CASSPRDSAYEQYF
once,TRBV20-1,14,TRBD2,TRBJ2-5,TGCAGTGCCCCGGATGGACTAGCGGGGGAGACCCAGTACTTC,CSAPDGLAGETQYF
NA,TRBV7-2,13,NA,TRBJ2-3,TGTGCCAGCAGCGTATCAGGCAGAGGGCAAGATGAATTT,CASSVSGRGQDEF
NA,TRBV10-1,12,TRBD1,TRBJ2-7,TGCGCCAGACGGGACAGGGGGCGCGAGCAGTACTTC,CARRDRGREQYF
NA,TRBV5-5,14,NA,TRBJ2-7,TGTGCCAGCAGCTTTGCACGGAAGGCCTACGAGCAGTACTTC,CASSFARKAYEQYF
few,TRBV2,15,TRBD1,TRBJ1-2,TGTGCCAGCAGTGACCCGGGACAGGGGGCGAATGGCTACACCTTC,CASSDPGQGANGYTF
NA,TRBV9,15,NA,TRBJ1-5,TGTGCCAGCAGCGTAGGGTCAGATACGCAGCATCTCCAGCATTTT,CASSVGSDTQHLQHF
once,TRBV29-1,14,TRBD1,TRBJ1-1,TGCAGCGTTGACGACAGGGGGGGAAACACTGAAGCTTTCTTT,CSVDDRGGNTEAFF
NA,TRBV7-3,16,NA,TRBJ2-1,TGTGCCAGCAGCTTAACGAAGCAAAGATACTACAATGAGCAGTTCTTC,CASSLTKQRYYNEQFF
NA,TRBV7-9,11,TRBD1,TRBJ2-7,TGTGCCAGCAGCCAAGACAGGGGGCAGTACTTC,CASSQDRGQYF
NA,TRBV7-9,16,NA,TRBJ1-6,TGTGCCAGCAGCTTAGGCCGGGGCGGGGTTGATTATGCCCTCCACTTT,CASSLGRGGVDYALHF
NA,TRBV7-6,13,NA,TRBJ1-5,TGTGCCAGCAGCTTAGACGGGACGCAGCAAGCTCATTTT,CASSLDGTQQAHF
NA,TRBV7-2,13,TRBD2,TRBJ2-3,TGTGCCAGCGGGGACGGGGGGAGAGCTAGGCTGTATTTT,CASGDGGRARLYF
few,TRBV5-4,15,TRBD1,TRBJ2-5,TGTGCCAGCAGTCTCGGACAGGGGGAGGGGGAGACCCAGTACTTC,CASSLGQGEGETQYF
NA,TRBV10-2,17,TRBD2,TRBJ2-3,TGCGCCAGCAGTGAATCTGGGACTAGCGGGTTCACAGATACGCAGTATTTT,CASSESGTSGFTDTQYF